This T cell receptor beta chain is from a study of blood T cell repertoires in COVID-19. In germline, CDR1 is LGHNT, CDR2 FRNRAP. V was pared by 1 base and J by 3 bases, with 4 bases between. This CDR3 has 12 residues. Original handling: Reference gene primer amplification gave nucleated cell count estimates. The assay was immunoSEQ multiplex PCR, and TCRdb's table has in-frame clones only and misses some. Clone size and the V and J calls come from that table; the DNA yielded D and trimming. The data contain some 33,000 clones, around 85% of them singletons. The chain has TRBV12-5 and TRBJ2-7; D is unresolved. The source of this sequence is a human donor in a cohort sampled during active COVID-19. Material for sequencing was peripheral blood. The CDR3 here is CASGLGLYEQYF. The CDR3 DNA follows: TGTGCTAGTGGTTTGGGACTCTACGAGCAGTACTTC.